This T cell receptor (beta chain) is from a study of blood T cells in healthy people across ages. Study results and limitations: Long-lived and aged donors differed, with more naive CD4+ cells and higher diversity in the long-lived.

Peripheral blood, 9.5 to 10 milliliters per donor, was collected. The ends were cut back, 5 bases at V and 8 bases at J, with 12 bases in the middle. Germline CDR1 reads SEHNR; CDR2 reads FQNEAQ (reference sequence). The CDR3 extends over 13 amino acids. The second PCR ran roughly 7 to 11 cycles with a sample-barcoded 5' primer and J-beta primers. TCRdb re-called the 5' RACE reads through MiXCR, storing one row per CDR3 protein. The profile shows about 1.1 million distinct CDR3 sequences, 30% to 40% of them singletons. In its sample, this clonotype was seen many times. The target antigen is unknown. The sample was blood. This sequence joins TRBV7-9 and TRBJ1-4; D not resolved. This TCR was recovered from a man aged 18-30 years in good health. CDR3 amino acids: CASSVRTQEKLFF. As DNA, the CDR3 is TGTGCCAGCAGCGTCCGGACCCAAGAAAAACTGTTTTTT.